This TCR beta chain is drawn from a study of early T cells in non-severe SARS-CoV-2 infection. The wider study: The authors sequenced bulk RNA from unsorted whole blood, leaving chains unpaired.

Unique molecular identifiers tagged individual cDNA molecules. TCRdb recomputed calls from the 5' RACE reads with MiXCR, one row per CDR3 protein. The data hold 40,000 to 60,000 distinct CDR3 sequences, with 3.5% to 5% observed a single time. Study outcomes and limitations: The matching step, a VDJdb search, favored anti-spike CD8 responses and missed private and CD4 specificities.

At least ten counts were recorded for this clonotype. Its antigen is unknown. The V gene end was trimmed by 5 bases and the J gene end by 3 bases; junction bases not matched to a gene: 9. Germline V CDR1 and CDR2: PRHDT, FYEKMQ (reference sequence). The CDR3 covers 16 residues. The clonotype was recovered from an adult who was a healthcare worker with PCR-confirmed SARS-CoV-2 infection or an uninfected control (not recorded which). The J gene is TRBJ2-3, the V gene TRBV13; 9 bases are a match to TRBD1. The sample comprised whole blood. The CDR3 DNA follows: TGTGCCAGCAGCATCGAACAGGGGGCGAGGACAGATACGCAGTATTTT. Translation gives CASSIEQGARTDTQYF. The full variable domain, with the rest looked up from reference TRBV13 and TRBJ2-3, is AAGVIQSPRHLIKEKRETATLKCYPIPRHDTVYWYQQGPGQDPQFLISFYEKMQSDKGSIPDRFSAQQFSDYHSELNMSSLELGDSALYFCASSIEQGARTDTQYFGPGTRLTVL.